This T cell receptor (beta chain) was identified during a study of radiotherapy plus CTLA-4 blockade in lung cancer. About the research overall: Objective response rate was around 20%; disease control rate, about 28%.

This clone was seen a single time. The antigen is unknown. The data were produced by immunoSEQ multiplex PCR, yet TCRdb's version contains in-frame clones alone and is incomplete. The table lists 56,000 or so clones, 70% to 85% of them singletons, with roughly 2.9% in the top ten. With ipilimumab providing CTLA-4 blockade, focal radiation was administered to patients who had chemo-refractory metastatic non-small-cell lung cancer. The V and J ends lost 7 bases and 3 bases, in that order; junction bases with no gene match: 12. Germline V CDR1 and CDR2: SGHRS, YFSETQ. This CDR3 region has 15 residues. Study-wide results and limits: Blood-borne expansion of tumor-derived TCR clones followed radiotherapy plus ipilimumab.

The receptor was isolated from a human donor with non-small cell lung cancer who had a partial response to radiotherapy plus ipilimumab. The chain couples TRBV5-1 to TRBJ2-5; 7 nucleotides agree with TRBD2. This specimen was peripheral blood, taken from a patient treated with radiotherapy plus ipilimumab. The CDR3 DNA reads TGCGCCAGCCAGAATACCGGGACTACTGAAGAGACCCAGTACTTC. This sequence encodes CASQNTGTTEETQYF.